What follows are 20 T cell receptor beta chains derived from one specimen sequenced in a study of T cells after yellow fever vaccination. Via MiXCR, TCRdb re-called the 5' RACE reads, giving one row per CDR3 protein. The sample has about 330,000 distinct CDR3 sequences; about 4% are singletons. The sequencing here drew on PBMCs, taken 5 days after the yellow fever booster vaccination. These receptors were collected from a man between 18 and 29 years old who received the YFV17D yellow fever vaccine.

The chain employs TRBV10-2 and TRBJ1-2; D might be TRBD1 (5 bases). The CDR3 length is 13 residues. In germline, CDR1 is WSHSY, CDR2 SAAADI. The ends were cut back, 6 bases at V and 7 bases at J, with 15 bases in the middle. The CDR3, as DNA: TGCGCCAGCAGAAGAGACCGGGACGGTGGCTACACCTTC. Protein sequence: CASRRDRDGGYTF.

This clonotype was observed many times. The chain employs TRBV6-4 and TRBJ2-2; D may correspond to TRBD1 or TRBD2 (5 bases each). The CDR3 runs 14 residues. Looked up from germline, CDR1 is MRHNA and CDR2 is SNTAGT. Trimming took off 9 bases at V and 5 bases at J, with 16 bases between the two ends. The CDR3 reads CARLRGNGTGELFF. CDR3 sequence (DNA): TGTGCCAGGTTGAGGGGTAACGGTACCGGGGAGCTGTTTTTT.

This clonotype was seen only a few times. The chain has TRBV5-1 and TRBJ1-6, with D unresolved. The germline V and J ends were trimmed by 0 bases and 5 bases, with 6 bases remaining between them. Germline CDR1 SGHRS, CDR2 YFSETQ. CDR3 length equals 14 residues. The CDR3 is CASSLGIDNSPLHF. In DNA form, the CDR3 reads TGCGCCAGCAGCTTGGGGATTGATAATTCACCCCTCCACTTT.

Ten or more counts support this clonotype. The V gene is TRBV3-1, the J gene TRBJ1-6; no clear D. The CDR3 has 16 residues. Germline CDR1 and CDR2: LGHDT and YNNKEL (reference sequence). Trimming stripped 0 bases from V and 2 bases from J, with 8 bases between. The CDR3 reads CASSQEGFAYNSPLHF. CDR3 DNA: TGTGCCAGCAGCCAAGAGGGGTTCGCCTATAATTCACCCCTCCACTTT.

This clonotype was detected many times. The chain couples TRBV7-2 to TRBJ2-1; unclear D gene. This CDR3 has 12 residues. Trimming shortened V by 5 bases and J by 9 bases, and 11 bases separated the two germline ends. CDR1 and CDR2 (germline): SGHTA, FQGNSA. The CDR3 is CASSAHKAEQFF. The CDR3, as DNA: TGTGCCAGCAGCGCCCATAAGGCTGAGCAGTTCTTC.

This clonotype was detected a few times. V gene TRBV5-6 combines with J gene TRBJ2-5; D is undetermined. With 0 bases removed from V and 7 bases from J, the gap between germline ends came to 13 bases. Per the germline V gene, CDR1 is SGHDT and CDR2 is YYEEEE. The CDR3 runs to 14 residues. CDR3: CASSLGTPGGTQYF. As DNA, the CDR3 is TGTGCCAGCAGCTTGGGAACACCCGGTGGGACCCAGTACTTC.

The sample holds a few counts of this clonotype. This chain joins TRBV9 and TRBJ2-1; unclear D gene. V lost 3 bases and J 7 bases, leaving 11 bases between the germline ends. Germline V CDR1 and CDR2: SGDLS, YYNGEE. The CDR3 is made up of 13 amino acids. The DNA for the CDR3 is TGTGCCAGCAGCGAGGGTTCCGGGAATGAGCAGTTCTTC. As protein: CASSEGSGNEQFF.

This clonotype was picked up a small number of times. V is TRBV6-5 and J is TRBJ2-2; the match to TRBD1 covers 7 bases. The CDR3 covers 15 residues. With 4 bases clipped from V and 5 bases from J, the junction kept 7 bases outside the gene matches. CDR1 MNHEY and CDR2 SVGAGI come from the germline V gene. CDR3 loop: CASSFTGVWTGELFF. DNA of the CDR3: TGTGCCAGCAGTTTTACAGGGGTGTGGACCGGGGAGCTGTTTTTT.

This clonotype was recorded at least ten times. The CDR3 is CASSSWRGYDSPLHF. In nucleotides, the CDR3 is TGTGCCAGCAGCAGCTGGCGGGGCTACGATTCACCCCTCCACTTT. The J gene is TRBJ1-6, the V gene TRBV7-8, with D maybe TRBD1 (5 bases). Germline loops: CDR1 SGHVS, CDR2 FQNEAQ. With 5 bases removed from V and 8 bases from J, the gap between germline ends came to 16 bases. The CDR3 consists of 15 residues.

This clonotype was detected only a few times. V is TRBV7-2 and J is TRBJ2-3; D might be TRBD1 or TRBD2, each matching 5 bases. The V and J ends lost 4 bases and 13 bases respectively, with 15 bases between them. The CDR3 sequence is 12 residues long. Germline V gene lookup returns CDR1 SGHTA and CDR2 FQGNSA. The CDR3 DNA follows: TGTGCCAGCAGCTCCCCGGACGGGACGAAGTATTTT. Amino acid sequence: CASSSPDGTKYF.

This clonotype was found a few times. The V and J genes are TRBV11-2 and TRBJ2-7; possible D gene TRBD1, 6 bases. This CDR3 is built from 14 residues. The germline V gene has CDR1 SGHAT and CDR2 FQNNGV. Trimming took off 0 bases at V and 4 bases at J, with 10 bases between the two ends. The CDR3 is CASSLDRGMYEQYV. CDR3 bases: TGTGCCAGCAGCTTAGACAGGGGAATGTACGAGCAGTACGTC.

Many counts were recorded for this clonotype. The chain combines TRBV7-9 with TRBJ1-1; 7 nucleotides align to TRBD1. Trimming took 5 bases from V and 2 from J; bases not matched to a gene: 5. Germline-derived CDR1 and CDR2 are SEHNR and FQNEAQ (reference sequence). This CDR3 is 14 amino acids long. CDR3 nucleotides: TGTGCCAGCAGCGTCGGGACAGTAAACACTGAAGCTTTCTTT. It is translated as CASSVGTVNTEAFF. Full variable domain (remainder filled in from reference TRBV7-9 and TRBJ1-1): DTGVSQNPRHKITKRGQNVTFRCDPISEHNRLYWYRQTLGQGPEFLTYFQNEAQLEKSRLLSDRFSAERPKGSFSTLEIQRTEQGDSAMYLCASSVGTVNTEAFFGQGTRLTVV.

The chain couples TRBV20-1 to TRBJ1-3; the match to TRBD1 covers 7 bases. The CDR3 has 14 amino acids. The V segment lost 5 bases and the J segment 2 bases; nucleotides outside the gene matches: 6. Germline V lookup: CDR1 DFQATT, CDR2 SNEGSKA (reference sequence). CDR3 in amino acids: CSAPQGDTGNTIYF. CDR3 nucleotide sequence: TGCAGTGCTCCTCAGGGGGATACTGGAAACACCATATATTTT.

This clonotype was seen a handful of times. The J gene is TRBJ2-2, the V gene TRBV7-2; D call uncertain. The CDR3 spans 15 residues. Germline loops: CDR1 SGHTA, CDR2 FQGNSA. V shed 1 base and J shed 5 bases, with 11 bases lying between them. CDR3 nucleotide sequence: TGTGCCAGCAGCTTAGACGGCCACCCTACCGGGGAGCTGTTTTTT. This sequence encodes CASSLDGHPTGELFF.

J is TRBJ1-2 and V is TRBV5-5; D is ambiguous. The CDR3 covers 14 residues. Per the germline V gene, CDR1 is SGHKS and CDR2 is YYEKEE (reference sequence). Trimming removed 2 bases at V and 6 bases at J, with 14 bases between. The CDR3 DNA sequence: TGTGCCAGCAGCTTCCAGGTCCCCGGGAATGGCTACACCTTC. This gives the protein CASSFQVPGNGYTF.

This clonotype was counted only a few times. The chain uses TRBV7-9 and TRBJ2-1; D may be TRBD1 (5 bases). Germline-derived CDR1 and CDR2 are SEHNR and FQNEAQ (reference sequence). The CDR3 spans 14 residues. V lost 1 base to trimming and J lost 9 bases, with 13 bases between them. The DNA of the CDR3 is TGTGCCAGCAGCTTAGTACTGGGGCTACCTGAGCAGTTCTTC. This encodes CASSLVLGLPEQFF.

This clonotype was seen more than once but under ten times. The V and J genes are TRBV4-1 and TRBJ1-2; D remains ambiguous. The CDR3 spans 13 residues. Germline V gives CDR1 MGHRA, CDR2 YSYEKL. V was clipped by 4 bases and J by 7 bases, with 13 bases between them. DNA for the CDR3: TGCGCCAGCAGCCCCCCGGGAAGGGTTGGCTACACCTTC. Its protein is CASSPPGRVGYTF.

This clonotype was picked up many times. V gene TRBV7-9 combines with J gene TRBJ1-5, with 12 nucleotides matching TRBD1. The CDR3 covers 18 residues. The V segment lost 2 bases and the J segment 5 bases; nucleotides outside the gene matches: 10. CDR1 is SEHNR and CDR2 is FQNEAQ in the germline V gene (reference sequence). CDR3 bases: TGTGCCAGCAGCTTAATGGGGACAGGGGGCCGTGCGGATCAGCCCCAGCATTTT. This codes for CASSLMGTGGRADQPQHF.

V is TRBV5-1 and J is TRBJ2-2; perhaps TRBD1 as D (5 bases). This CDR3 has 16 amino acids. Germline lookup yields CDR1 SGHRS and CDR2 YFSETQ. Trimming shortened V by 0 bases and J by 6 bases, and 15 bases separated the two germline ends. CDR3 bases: TGCGCCAGCAGCTTGGCCGCGCAGGGCGCAGCCGGGGAGCTGTTTTTT. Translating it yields CASSLAAQGAAGELFF.

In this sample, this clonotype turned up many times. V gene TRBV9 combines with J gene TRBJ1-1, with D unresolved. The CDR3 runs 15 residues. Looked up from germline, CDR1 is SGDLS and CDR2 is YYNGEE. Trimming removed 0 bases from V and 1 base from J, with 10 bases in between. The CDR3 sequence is CASSVGLRGNTEAFF. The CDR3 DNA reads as TGTGCCAGCAGCGTAGGGCTCCGAGGGAACACTGAAGCTTTCTTT.